This T cell receptor (beta chain) was recovered during a study of blood T cell repertoires in COVID-19 (dated by TCRdb to 2020 to 2021). In the study overall: Collaborator samples came from the United States, Italy and Spain and covered acute and convalescent phases of COVID-19. The prospective study material was composed of cDNA or gDNA derived from T cells, B-cell-depleted T cells, or PBMCs. The dataset comprised deeply sampled blood TCRbeta repertoires from subjects exposed to, actively infected with, or recovered from COVID-19. The repertoires were released in a freely available public database intended as a resource for research on the immune response to SARS-CoV-2. The samples were drawn from the first 160 participants of the ongoing ImmuneRACE study and from 1,254 subjects provided by 6 global collaborators. Nearly every sample came with metadata listing a de-identified subject ID, COVID-19 status, age in years and sex. Where HLA class I and class II types were available, the types were taken from metadata supplied by the sample provider, not from assay-based typing.

The sample holds one count of this clone. This clone's antigen is unknown. No base quality values were provided; no much bigger clone lies one nucleotide off. Study-level results and caveats: The quantity of clinical and demographic metadata differed by source and by participant and was supplied without curation.

Participants in the prospective study were enrolled through a virtual design, were aged roughly 18 to 90 years, and lived in 24 United States geographic areas. In the prospective study, cohorts were assigned on the basis of participant-reported clinical history obtained from a screening survey and a study questionnaire. Recovered participants in ImmuneRACE Cohort 3 were defined by two consecutive negative NP/OP PCR tests, clearance by a healthcare professional, or resolution of symptoms. Mobile phlebotomists in the prospective study collected whole blood, serum and a nasopharyngeal or oropharyngeal swab from every participant. Additional blood draws and questionnaires over a 2-month period could optionally be provided by prospective study participants. Blood samples from the prospective study were shipped frozen or at room temperature prior to DNA extraction. The immunoSEQ Assay, a bias-controlled multiplex PCR, was used to amplify TCRbeta CDR3 regions from genomic DNA. The published analysis was carried out like this. Nucleated cell counts per sample were estimated from amplification of reference gene primers within the assay. To quantify the absolute abundance of each unique TCRbeta CDR3 rearrangement, sequence reads were collapsed and filtered. For each sample, productive Simpson clonality was calculated as the square root of Simpson's diversity index across productive rearrangements. TCRdb carries this immuneACCESS record with in-frame sequences only. Its versions omit some clonotypes, under half of them owing to an unresolved V gene in the studies checked, with the rest unexplained. That table supplies the V and J calls and clone size; D and trimming were determined from the DNA. The sample yields under 350,000 clones; 89% were counted once. The biggest ten clones account for approximately 2% of the sample.

As encoded in the germline V gene (reference sequence), CDR1 is MNHEY while CDR2 is SMNVEV. Trimming removed 1 base from V and 7 bases from J, leaving 10 bases between the germline ends. The CDR3 sequence holds 14 residues, the cysteine and phenylalanine included. Of all the DNA, just the CDR3 is kept, 42 bases in frame from base 1. The source is a woman aged 55-70 years who had recovered from COVID-19. Sequencing used PBMCs or T cells enriched from blood (not recorded which). The chain was built from TRBV27 and TRBJ1-4; the D gene is possibly TRBD1, with 5 bases matching. The CDR3 is CASSLFQGVEKLFF. The nucleotide sequence is given as TGTGCCAGCAGTTTATTCCAGGGTGTTGAAAAACTGTTTTTT.